These T cell receptor beta chains were read from a single sample in a study of shared clonotypes between healthy human individuals. Sequencing used immunoSEQ multiplex PCR; TCRdb keeps in-frame clones, though not all of them. Of approximately 470,000 clones detected, approximately 80% appear once; the ten largest clones hold more than 10%. Sequenced: PBMCs. The receptors were sampled from a woman in her thirties or forties in good health. Some clones in this sample may be carry-over from other donors' samples. Both conserved end residues are part of each CDR3. D genes are given only for firm matches. Expanded clones get a size class; other rows say once, few or many, or leave the size out.

V gene	D gene	clone size	J gene	CDR3 DNA	CDR3 protein
TRBV5-4	-	-	TRBJ2-7	TGTGCCAGCAGCCGCCTTTCGGGACGACCGAGCTCCTACGAGCAGTACTTC	CASSRLSGRPSSYEQYF
TRBV15	-	-	TRBJ2-2	TGTGCCACCAGCAGAGAAATGAACACCGGGGAGCTGTTTTTT	CATSREMNTGELFF
TRBV7-2	TRBD2	-	TRBJ2-1	TGTGCCAGCAGCCTACGACTGGGCGGGAGTTTCTATGAGCAGTTCTTC	CASSLRLGGSFYEQFF
TRBV19	-	-	TRBJ2-1	TGTGCCAGTAGTACTAGAGGCGGCCACAATGAGCAGTTCTTC	CASSTRGGHNEQFF
TRBV7-9	-	once	TRBJ2-2	TGTGCCAGCAGCCAACCATCTCCCGGGGAGCTGTTTTTT	CASSQPSPGELFF
TRBV19	-	few	TRBJ2-1	TGTGCCAGTAGTATAGTACGAGGCTCATACAATGAGCAGTTCTTC	CASSIVRGSYNEQFF
TRBV28	-	-	TRBJ1-2	TGTGCCAGCAGTTTGGACTATGGCTACACCTTC	CASSLDYGYTF
TRBV7-9	-	few	TRBJ1-6	TGTGCCAGCAGCGCACAGGGCGATTCACCCCTCCACTTT	CASSAQGDSPLHF
TRBV2	-	-	TRBJ2-7	TGTGCCAGCAGGACACAGGGTTACGAGCAGTACTTC	CASRTQGYEQYF
TRBV10-3	-	-	TRBJ1-1	TGTGCCATCAGTGAATTGGCGGCGAACACTGAAGCTTTCTTT	CAISELAANTEAFF
TRBV5-1	-	-	TRBJ2-7	TGCGCCAGCAGCTCAGACAGGTTAATCTACGAGCAGTACTTC	CASSSDRLIYEQYF
TRBV7-2	TRBD2	-	TRBJ2-1	TGTGCCAGCAGCGCTAGCGGATTCTCCTACAATGAGCAGTTCTTC	CASSASGFSYNEQFF
TRBV5-1	-	-	TRBJ2-3	TGCGCCAGCAGGGGGGCCTATAGCACAGATACGCAGTATTTT	CASRGAYSTDTQYF
TRBV7-9	TRBD1	-	TRBJ1-6	TGTGCCAGCAGCTTATCGCAGGGGGCTTATTCACCCCTCCACTTT	CASSLSQGAYSPLHF
TRBV11-2	TRBD2	-	TRBJ2-1	TGTGCCAGCAGCTTAGATCGAGGGACTAGACACAATGAGCAGTTCTTC	CASSLDRGTRHNEQFF
TRBV6-1	TRBD1	-	TRBJ2-5	TGTGCCAGCAGTGAGACAGGGGTGAGAGAGACCCAGTACTTC	CASSETGVRETQYF
TRBV4-1	-	-	TRBJ2-2	TGCGCCAGCAGCCCCATACTTAGAACGAACACCGGGGAGCTGTTTTTT	CASSPILRTNTGELFF
TRBV18	-	-	TRBJ2-5	TGTGCCAGCTCACCAGGAGGGGGAGAGACCCAGTACTTC	CASSPGGGETQYF